This passage covers 5 T cell receptor beta chains from one sample sequenced in a study of shared clonotypes between healthy human individuals (dated by TCRdb to between 2020 and 2021). CD8 naive samples were CD45RO-negative cells positively selected for CCR7, giving a CD45RA+CCR7+ population that excluded TemRA cells. Preparation of the library involved the immunoSEQ multiplex PCR assay. TCRdb took over this immuneACCESS table, retaining in-frame rearrangements with V and J assigned. Such tables are incomplete; in checked studies, under half of the missing clones stem from an unresolved V gene, and the remainder is unexplained. A total of around 2,000,000 clones appear in this sample, 90% to 95% of them only once. Of the sample, roughly 1.8% falls within the top ten clones. Source material: naive CD8+ T cells from PBMCs. In the paper's terms, the cell subset or site label means: CD45RA+CCR7+. The receptors derive from a man between 18 and 29 years old in good health. Some clones in this sample may be carry-over from other donors' samples.

This clone was observed a single time. The chain links TRBV28 to TRBJ1-3; D unresolved. The V end lost 6 bases, the J end lost 0 bases, and 12 bases lay between the germline ends. This CDR3 has 15 residues. In germline, CDR1 is MDHEN, CDR2 SYDVKM. CDR3 sequence (DNA): TGTGCCAGCAGACTATTCCGGGACTCTGGAAACACCATATATTTT. Residues: CASRLFRDSGNTIYF.

The gene calls are TRBV4-3 and TRBJ1-5; D might be TRBD1 (6 bases). Germline assignment: CDR1 LGHNA and CDR2 YSLEER. CDR3 length: 18 amino acids. The V end lost 4 bases, the J end lost 0 bases, and 19 bases lay between the germline ends. CDR3 DNA: TGCGCCAGCAGCCCGACTCGGTACAGGGTCCTTAGCAATCAGCCCCAGCATTTT. This encodes CASSPTRYRVLSNQPQHF.

With regard to this clone: This same CDR3 is encoded by further DNA sequences in the sample. The chain joins TRBV29-1 to TRBJ2-7; D is ambiguous. The germline gives CDR1 SQVTM, CDR2 ANQGSEA. Trimming took off 4 bases at V and 0 bases at J, with 13 bases between the two ends. The CDR3 totals 14 residues. The CDR3 bases are TGCAGCGTTGTTGGCGCTTCTAGCTCCTACGAGCAGTACTTC. It specifies CSVVGASSSYEQYF.

This clone was counted a few times. The rearrangement uses TRBV6-1 and TRBJ1-5, with 7 bases matching TRBD1. J was trimmed by 3 bases and V by 4 bases; bases with no gene match: 6. This CDR3 has 15 residues. Looked up from germline, CDR1 is MNHNS and CDR2 is SASEGT. Here the CDR3 DNA reads TGTGCCAGCAGTGTAATAACAGGGGCCAATCAGCCCCAGCATTTT. Translated, it gives CASSVITGANQPQHF.

The rearrangement links TRBV7-9 to TRBJ2-7, with 7 bases fitting TRBD2. This CDR3 spans 18 amino acids. V lost 5 bases to trimming and J lost 2 bases; unmatched junction nucleotides: 18. In germline, CDR1 is SEHNR, CDR2 FQNEAQ (reference sequence). Here the CDR3 reads CASSPRWGRREWAYEQYF. The DNA for the CDR3 is TGTGCCAGCAGCCCCCGGTGGGGAAGGCGGGAGTGGGCCTACGAGCAGTACTTC.